This T cell receptor beta chain derives from a study of CD8 T cells in Susac syndrome. Negative isolation yielded CD8+ and CD4+ T cells; FACS enriched TEMRA cells. Random hexamers served to reverse transcribe roughly 0.5 to 1 ug RNA. Amplification of TCR beta CDR3 spanned 54 Vbeta and 13 Jbeta via immunoSEQ multiplex PCR. One entry per CDR3 protein, called by TCRdb with MiXCR from the immunoSEQ multiplex PCR reads. Among under 150,000 distinct CDR3 sequences listed, under 95% were seen once. Looked up from germline, CDR1 is LNHDA and CDR2 is SQIVND (reference sequence). V was cut by 2 bases and J by 3 bases, with 13 bases left in between. CDR3 size: 15 residues.

This clonotype originated in a human donor with multiple sclerosis. The chain combines TRBV19 with TRBJ2-5; D gene unclear. Material for sequencing was CD8+ T cells from PBMCs. The chain's CDR3 is CASSIMGTTKETQYF. The CDR3 DNA sequence: TGTGCCAGTAGTATAATGGGTACGACCAAAGAGACCCAGTACTTC.